Shown below are 3 T cell receptor beta chains from a single sample sequenced in a study of blood T cell repertoires in COVID-19. Produced via immunoSEQ multiplex PCR; TCRdb's table is partial and in-frame only. In the table there are more than 200,000 clones, about 79% of which are singletons. Source material: peripheral blood. All receptors derive from a man at least 80 years old with acute or convalescent COVID-19.

The CDR3 DNA reads TGTGCCAGCAGCTATTCCGGGACATCCAAAGAGCAGTACTTC. This codes for CASSYSGTSKEQYF. The chain combines TRBV28 with TRBJ2-7; D is perhaps TRBD1 (6 bases). Trimming pared 6 bases from V and 7 bases from J, leaving 19 bases between. The CDR3 extends over 14 amino acids. The germline CDR1 and CDR2 sequences are MDHEN and SYDVKM.

This rearrangement joins TRBV18 to TRBJ2-1, with D perhaps matching TRBD1 (6 bases). V was cut by 6 bases and J by 5 bases, with 17 bases left in between. There are 15 residues in the CDR3. Germline V gene lookup returns CDR1 KGHSH and CDR2 LQKENI. In DNA, the CDR3 is TGTGCCAGCTCCCACCCCTCAGGGGCCCACAATGAGCAGTTCTTC. Translating gives CASSHPSGAHNEQFF.

The V call is TRBV13, the J call TRBJ2-2; a possible D gene is TRBD2 (6 bases). With 4 bases removed from V and 6 bases from J, the gap between germline ends came to 12 bases. The CDR3 consists of 14 residues. CDR1 is PRHDT, CDR2 FYEKMQ, per germline (reference sequence). The CDR3 spells CASSSAGGAGELFF. CDR3 coding DNA: TGTGCCAGCAGCTCTGCCGGAGGGGCCGGGGAGCTGTTTTTT.